A selection of T cell receptor beta chains follows, all from one sample in a study of Tregs in tolerant kidney transplant recipients. Using immunoSEQ multiplex PCR, the repertoire was profiled, and TCRdb retains in-frame clones only, with some absent. The sample carries under 95,000 clones, around 93% recorded once. This specimen was Tregs from blood, taken before the transplant. All receptors come from a human donor who received a combined kidney and bone marrow transplant. Both conserved end residues are part of each CDR3. D genes are given only for firm matches. Clone sizes are given selectively: once, few, many, or a class where the clone is expanded.

abundance: .
d_gene: .
v_gene: TRBV2
j_gene: TRBJ1-1
CDR3aa: CASSEAGSAAFF
CDR3nt: TGTGCCAGCAGTGAAGCCGGCTCGGCAGCTTTCTTT

abundance: .
d_gene: TRBD2
v_gene: TRBV28
j_gene: TRBJ2-5
CDR3aa: CASTLSGTSGQETQYF
CDR3nt: TGTGCCAGCACCCTGAGCGGGACTAGCGGACAAGAGACCCAGTACTTC

abundance: once
d_gene: TRBD2
v_gene: TRBV28
j_gene: TRBJ2-1
CDR3aa: CASERLALYNEQFF
CDR3nt: TGTGCCAGTGAAAGACTAGCGCTCTACAATGAGCAGTTCTTC

abundance: .
d_gene: .
v_gene: TRBV27
j_gene: TRBJ1-1
CDR3aa: CASSFYRDTEAFF
CDR3nt: TGTGCCAGCAGTTTTTACCGCGACACTGAAGCTTTCTTT

abundance: .
d_gene: TRBD2
v_gene: TRBV2
j_gene: TRBJ2-3
CDR3aa: CASSPVAGGQRDTQYF
CDR3nt: TGTGCCAGCAGTCCAGTAGCGGGAGGGCAGAGAGATACGCAGTATTTT

abundance: .
d_gene: .
v_gene: TRBV5-1
j_gene: TRBJ1-5
CDR3aa: CASSLDGNQANQPQHF
CDR3nt: TGCGCCAGCAGCTTGGATGGCAACCAAGCAAATCAGCCCCAGCATTTT

abundance: .
d_gene: .
v_gene: TRBV7-2
j_gene: TRBJ1-5
CDR3aa: CASTAYPDQPQHF
CDR3nt: TGTGCCAGCACCGCTTACCCCGATCAGCCCCAGCATTTT

abundance: once
d_gene: .
v_gene: TRBV11-2
j_gene: TRBJ2-7
CDR3aa: CASSSRGAYEQYF
CDR3nt: TGTGCCAGCAGCTCGAGGGGAGCCTACGAGCAGTACTTC

abundance: .
d_gene: TRBD2
v_gene: TRBV7-2
j_gene: TRBJ2-7
CDR3aa: CASRGTSGSYEQYF
CDR3nt: TGTGCCAGCAGGGGGACTAGCGGGAGCTACGAGCAGTACTTC

abundance: .
d_gene: TRBD2
v_gene: TRBV27
j_gene: TRBJ2-3
CDR3aa: CASTTPGLAGVTDTQYF
CDR3nt: TGTGCCAGCACTACCCCCGGACTAGCGGGAGTCACAGATACGCAGTATTTT

abundance: once
d_gene: .
v_gene: TRBV4-1
j_gene: TRBJ2-2
CDR3aa: CASSQVRGLNTGELFF
CDR3nt: TGCGCCAGCAGCCAAGTTCGAGGGCTGAACACCGGGGAGCTGTTTTTT

abundance: .
d_gene: TRBD1
v_gene: TRBV11-2
j_gene: TRBJ2-2
CDR3aa: CASSLGGQRTGELFF
CDR3nt: TGTGCCAGCAGCTTAGGGGGACAGAGGACCGGGGAGCTGTTTTTT

abundance: .
d_gene: .
v_gene: TRBV9
j_gene: TRBJ1-2
CDR3aa: CASSVGGNYGYTF
CDR3nt: TGTGCCAGCAGCGTAGGAGGGAACTATGGCTACACCTTC

abundance: .
d_gene: .
v_gene: TRBV6-5
j_gene: TRBJ2-6
CDR3aa: CASGVGANVLTF
CDR3nt: TGTGCCAGCGGGGTCGGGGCCAACGTCCTGACTTTC

abundance: .
d_gene: .
v_gene: TRBV5-1
j_gene: TRBJ2-1
CDR3aa: CASSLVTSSGHEQFF
CDR3nt: TGCGCCAGCAGCTTGGTTACTAGCTCGGGTCATGAGCAGTTCTTC

abundance: .
d_gene: TRBD1
v_gene: TRBV18
j_gene: TRBJ1-2
CDR3aa: CASSQDRGRSYGYTF
CDR3nt: TGTGCCAGCTCACAAGACAGGGGAAGAAGCTATGGCTACACCTTC

abundance: .
d_gene: TRBD2
v_gene: TRBV7-2
j_gene: TRBJ2-3
CDR3aa: CASSLVLDSSGRTDTQYF
CDR3nt: TGTGCCAGCAGCTTAGTCCTCGATTCTAGCGGGAGGACAGATACGCAGTATTTT